Below are 28 T cell receptor beta chains sequenced from a single sample in a study of beta chain features in type 1 diabetes. General study results and limits: Type 1 diabetes patients had moderately but significantly shorter TCRB CDR3s in all four CD4+ subsets.

Sequencing targeted expressed TCRB transcripts, as all isolated RNA had been reverse transcribed. The method was immunoSEQ multiplex PCR; TCRdb's version includes in-frame clones alone and lacks a portion of them. Of more than 100,000 clones in the sample, about 16% were seen once. The antigens for these receptors are not known. The sequenced sample consisted of central memory CD4+ T cells from blood. These receptors all come from a man aged 25 to 40 with type 1 diabetes.

This clone was recorded many times. The CDR3 DNA sequence: TGTGCCAGCAGCTTTGGACAGGGGGTTTCGGAGCAGTACTTC. This translates into CASSFGQGVSEQYF. The J gene is TRBJ2-7, the V gene TRBV7-2, with 10 bases aligning to TRBD1. With V trimmed by 3 bases and J by 7 bases, 6 bases remained unmatched. Looked up from germline, CDR1 is SGHTA and CDR2 is FQGNSA. The CDR3 runs to 14 residues.

The sample holds a few counts of this clone. The V call is TRBV5-1, the J call TRBJ1-2; possibly TRBD1 for D (5 bases). Germline V gene lookup returns CDR1 SGHRS and CDR2 YFSETQ. The CDR3 length is 12 residues. The V and J ends lost 6 bases and 3 bases respectively, with 9 bases between them. The CDR3 reads CASTDSDYGYTF. The CDR3 DNA reads as TGCGCCAGCACCGACAGCGACTATGGCTACACCTTC.

This clone has a handful of counts. J is TRBJ2-5 and V is TRBV7-2; TRBD2 matches 7 bases. V shed 6 bases, J shed 2 bases, and the junction held 3 bases outside the gene matches. The CDR3 loop spans 13 amino acids. From germline, CDR1 is SGHTA and CDR2 FQGNSA. The CDR3 nucleotides are TGTGCCAGCAGTGTGGGGGGGCAAGAGACCCAGTACTTC. The encoded protein is CASSVGGQETQYF.

A few counts support this clone. The chain uses TRBV7-2 and TRBJ2-5; no clear D. The CDR3 is 13 amino acids. Germline values: CDR1 SGHTA, CDR2 FQGNSA. V shed 2 bases and J shed 1 base, with 5 bases lying between them. CDR3 sequence reads: CASSLTLQETQYF. The CDR3 DNA follows: TGTGCCAGCAGCTTAACGCTCCAAGAGACCCAGTACTTC.

The CDR3 is CASSVTAPGGYTF. DNA for the CDR3: TGTGCCAGCAGCGTGACAGCACCGGGTGGCTACACCTTC. The rearrangement joins TRBV6-1 to TRBJ1-2, with D maybe TRBD1 (5 bases). The CDR3 sequence is 13 residues long. Germline CDR1 and CDR2: MNHNS and SASEGT. With 6 bases removed from V and 7 bases from J, the gap between germline ends came to 15 bases.

Points on this clone: Additional DNA sequences in this sample encode the identical CDR3. This sequence joins TRBV10-3 and TRBJ2-5; D unresolved. CDR1 is ENHRY and CDR2 is SYGVKD in the germline V gene. The CDR3 is 13 residues long. V was trimmed by 3 bases and J by 2 bases, leaving 7 bases between them. The chain's CDR3 is CAISDGVQETQYF. The CDR3 DNA follows: TGTGCCATCAGTGATGGGGTACAAGAGACCCAGTACTTC.

This clone was counted a few times. The chain links TRBV6-5 to TRBJ1-6; D is uncertain. The germline gives CDR1 MNHEY, CDR2 SVGAGI. CDR3 length equals 15 residues. The germline V and J ends were trimmed by 2 bases and 0 bases, with 5 bases remaining between them. The CDR3 loop is CASSYKSSYNSPLHF. The CDR3 DNA reads as TGTGCCAGCAGTTACAAGAGCTCCTATAATTCACCCCTCCACTTT.

This clone was detected only a few times. Since a far larger clone is one base different, this is likely a read error. Other nucleotide sequences from this sample produce the same CDR3. The chain employs TRBV30 and TRBJ1-2; TRBD1 might be the D (5 bases). The CDR3 has 17 residues. The germline V gene has CDR1 GTSNPN and CDR2 SVGIG (reference sequence). V was shortened by 7 bases and J by 4 bases, with 28 bases between the two germline ends. This CDR3 reads CASLQTVLSDRRYGYTF. CDR3 DNA: TGTGCCTCCCTACAGACAGTACTCTCCGATCGTCGCTATGGCTACACCTTC.

The rearrangement links TRBV28 to TRBJ2-2; no clear D. The germline CDR1 and CDR2 sequences are MDHEN and SYDVKM. This CDR3 spans 12 amino acids. Trimming stripped 6 bases from V and 1 base from J, with 3 bases between. The CDR3: CASRLNTGELFF. In DNA form, the CDR3 reads TGTGCCAGCAGGCTGAACACCGGGGAGCTGTTTTTT.

In its sample, this clone was seen a few times. The rearrangement links TRBV7-9 to TRBJ2-3, with 13 bases that match TRBD2. CDR1 SEHNR and CDR2 FQNEAQ come from the germline V gene (reference sequence). The CDR3 runs to 17 residues. V lost 5 bases, J lost 3 bases, and 8 bases stayed unmatched. The CDR3 sequence is CASSLQPGLAGTDTQYF. CDR3 sequence (DNA): TGTGCCAGCAGCCTCCAACCGGGACTAGCGGGGACAGATACGCAGTATTTT.

The chain employs TRBV7-2 and TRBJ2-7; D might be TRBD1 or TRBD2, each matching 6 bases. The germline V gene encodes CDR1 SGHTA and CDR2 FQGNSA. Trimming stripped 3 bases from V and 1 base from J, with 13 bases between. This CDR3 contains 15 residues. The CDR3, as DNA: TGTGCCAGCAGCTTCGGGGGCCAGAGATCCTACGAGCAGTACTTC. Protein product: CASSFGGQRSYEQYF. Looking up the rest from reference TRBV7-2 and TRBJ2-7 gives the full variable domain: GAGVSQSPSNKVTEKGKDVELRCDPISGHTALYWYRQSLGQGLEFLIYFQGNSAPDKSGLPSDRFSAERTGGSVSTLTIQRTQQEDSAVYLCASSFGGQRSYEQYFGPGTRLTVT.

The chain carries TRBV14 and TRBJ2-5; D is undetermined. CDR3 length: 14 residues. In germline, CDR1 is SGHDN, CDR2 FVKESK. Trimming removed 3 bases at V and 4 bases at J, with 12 bases between. The CDR3 region has the DNA TGTGCCAGCAGCCAGGACGCAACTTCAGAGACCCAGTACTTC. This gives the protein CASSQDATSETQYF.

About this clone: The sample has other DNA sequences that encode this CDR3 too. The CDR3 region is CASSDLRGEQFF. In DNA, the CDR3 is TGTGCCAGCAGTGACCTACGGGGTGAGCAGTTCTTC. The chain joins TRBV6-4 to TRBJ2-1, with D perhaps TRBD2 (5 bases). The V end was cut by 2 bases, the J end by 9 bases, with 8 bases between. This CDR3 has 12 amino acids. Germline lookup yields CDR1 MRHNA and CDR2 SNTAGT.

The chain carries TRBV7-2 and TRBJ2-3; no definite D call. The CDR3 runs to 12 residues. CDR1 SGHTA and CDR2 FQGNSA come from the germline V gene. V lost 2 bases, J lost 3 bases, and 3 bases lay in between. CDR3 DNA sequence: TGTGCCAGCAGCTTATTGACAGATACGCAGTATTTT. Translation: CASSLLTDTQYF.

This clone was counted between two and nine times. The chain links TRBV15 to TRBJ2-7, with D possibly being TRBD2 (5 bases). Deletions cut 0 bases from V and 3 bases from J, with 12 bases between. The CDR3 is made up of 15 amino acids. CDR1 LNHNV and CDR2 YYDKDF come from the germline V gene (reference sequence). CDR3 sequence: CATSRDTGSSYEQYF. DNA of the CDR3: TGTGCCACCAGCAGAGACACGGGATCCAGCTACGAGCAGTACTTC.

This clone was seen a few times. The chain uses TRBV7-3 and TRBJ1-5; no definite D call. The CDR3 has 13 amino acids. Trimming took 8 bases from V and 1 from J, leaving 9 bases between them. In germline, CDR1 is SGHTA, CDR2 FQGTGA. CDR3 residues: CASSETSNQPQHF. The DNA of the CDR3 is TGTGCCAGCTCCGAGACCAGCAATCAGCCCCAGCATTTT.

The chain combines TRBV29-1 with TRBJ2-7, with D perhaps TRBD2 (6 bases). The CDR3 consists of 12 residues. The V end was cut by 4 bases, the J end by 6 bases, with 13 bases between. Germline V gives CDR1 SQVTM, CDR2 ANQGSEA. The DNA of the CDR3 is TGCAGCGTTGCCCGGGGAGGATCCGAGCAGTACTTC. Translated: CSVARGGSEQYF.

J is TRBJ2-2 and V is TRBV5-4; D is undetermined. Per germline, CDR1 SGHNT and CDR2 YYREEE (reference sequence). V lost 0 bases, J lost 3 bases, and 6 bases lay in between. The CDR3 has 14 residues. The CDR3 DNA reads as TGTGCCAGCAGCTTGGAAAGCTACACCGGGGAGCTGTTTTTT. Protein product: CASSLESYTGELFF.

This clone was picked up many times. The V call is TRBV13, the J call TRBJ2-3; 8 nucleotides line up with TRBD1. The CDR3 is made up of 17 amino acids. Germline V gene sequence: CDR1 PRHDT, CDR2 FYEKMQ (reference sequence). V gave up 4 bases and J gave up 1 base; unmatched junction bases: 10. The CDR3 region is CASSSSSRDRRTDTQYF. The CDR3 region has the DNA TGTGCCAGCAGCTCCTCCTCCCGGGACAGGCGCACAGATACGCAGTATTTT.

The rearrangement joins TRBV4-3 to TRBJ1-6; TRBD1 agrees at 9 bases. This CDR3 region has 16 residues. The V and J ends lost 4 bases and 5 bases, in that order; junction bases with no gene match: 6. Germline V gene data show CDR1 as LGHNA and CDR2 as YSLEER. CDR3 amino acids: CASSRTGTGNNSPLHF. The CDR3, as DNA: TGCGCCAGCAGCCGAACTGGGACAGGGAATAATTCACCCCTCCACTTT.

The genes are TRBV18 and TRBJ1-1, with TRBD1 as a possible D gene (5 bases). Germline V gene lookup returns CDR1 KGHSH and CDR2 LQKENI. The ends were cut back, 6 bases at V and 1 base at J, with 9 bases in the middle. The CDR3 spans 13 residues. CDR3 residues: CASSHGQNTEAFF. The DNA of the CDR3 is TGTGCCAGCTCGCATGGACAGAACACTGAAGCTTTCTTT.

This clone has only a few counts. The V gene is TRBV2, the J gene TRBJ2-2, with 10 bases matching TRBD1. The CDR3 sequence is 18 residues long. V dropped 5 bases and J dropped 5; count of bases not matched to a gene: 14. The V gene's germline CDR1 is SNHLY and CDR2 FYNNEI. This CDR3 is CASSLRAVDRGQTGELFF. As DNA, the CDR3 is TGTGCCAGCAGTCTTCGAGCCGTAGACAGGGGGCAAACCGGGGAGCTGTTTTTT.

This clone was observed a handful of times. This rearrangement joins TRBV7-2 to TRBJ2-7, with D possibly being TRBD1 or TRBD2 (5 bases each). V lost 1 base, J lost 0 bases, and 10 bases lay in between. The germline V gene has CDR1 SGHTA and CDR2 FQGNSA. The CDR3 extends over 15 amino acids. CDR3 nucleotides: TGTGCCAGCAGCTTAGTTGCAGGGAGCTCCTACGAGCAGTACTTC. Encoded protein: CASSLVAGSSYEQYF.

This clone has more than one count but fewer than ten. This chain connects TRBV5-1 to TRBJ2-5, with a possible D match to TRBD2 (5 bases). The CDR3 has 15 residues. Germline loops: CDR1 SGHRS, CDR2 YFSETQ. Trimming stripped 1 base from V and 5 bases from J, with 15 bases between. The CDR3 DNA is TGCGCCAGCAGCTTGTTGGTATCAGAGGGTGAGACCCAGTACTTC. It codes for CASSLLVSEGETQYF.

This clone has just a few counts. The chain joins TRBV10-3 to TRBJ2-7, with 10 bases identical to TRBD1. Germline CDR1 ENHRY, CDR2 SYGVKD. CDR3 length: 14 residues. V was clipped by 8 bases and J by 1 base; unmatched bases: 5. The CDR3: CAIAGTGASYEQYF. The CDR3 DNA follows: TGTGCCATCGCCGGGACAGGGGCATCCTACGAGCAGTACTTC.

In its sample, this clone ranks as medium-sized. The rearrangement uses TRBV7-9 and TRBJ1-1; D unresolved. Germline assignment: CDR1 SEHNR and CDR2 FQNEAQ (reference sequence). V lost 5 bases, J lost 3 bases, and 10 bases lay in between. There are 13 residues in the CDR3. The CDR3 DNA reads TGTGCCAGCAGCCTGACACGCGACACTGAAGCTTTCTTT. It is translated as CASSLTRDTEAFF.

Of note for this clone: The sample carries other DNA sequences with the same CDR3. CDR3 nucleotide sequence: TGTGCCAGCAGTGACAGGGGTGGCGAGCAGTACTTC. This gives the protein CASSDRGGEQYF. V is TRBV2 and J is TRBJ2-7; TRBD1 might be the D (6 bases). The germline V and J ends were trimmed by 3 bases and 6 bases, with 9 bases remaining between them. Germline-derived CDR1 and CDR2 are SNHLY and FYNNEI. The CDR3 contains 12 residues.

The CDR3: CAWRDTGVNQPQHF. The CDR3 nucleotides are TGTGCCTGGAGAGATACAGGGGTCAATCAGCCCCAGCATTTT. The V call is TRBV30, the J call TRBJ1-5, with 7 bases matching TRBD1. Germline V gene data show CDR1 as GTSNPN and CDR2 as SVGIG (reference sequence). The CDR3 runs 14 residues. Trimming took 3 bases from V and 3 from J; bases not matched to a gene: 5. Looking up the rest from reference TRBV30 and TRBJ1-5 gives the full variable domain: SQTIHQWPATLVQPVGSPLSLECTVEGTSNPNLYWYRQAAGRGLQLLFYSVGIGQISSEVPQNLSASRPQDRQFILSSKKLLLSDSGFYLCAWRDTGVNQPQHFGDGTRLSIL.